The source of this T cell receptor beta chain is a study of T cell responses to AZD1222 COVID-19 vaccine (dated by TCRdb to the early 2020s). Regarding the complete study: AZD1222 recipients whose second dose came at about 4 weeks and those whose second dose came at about 12 weeks were combined into one group, since spike-specific TCR depth and breadth did not differ between the two schedules. A total of around 240 trial participants underwent TCR sequencing, of whom some 210 received two doses of AZD1222 and some 26 received two doses of the MenACWY control vaccine. Enrollment into the trials was organized by age into subgroups of 18-55, 56-69 and 70-plus years, and those subgroups contained around 150, 28 and 57 TCR-sequenced participants, respectively.

Explained via the paper, the time point label denotes: baseline before first vaccination. Vaccinee samples came from UK trials COV001 and COV002, including a single-blind randomized controlled phase 2/3 trial of AZD1222 (ChAdOx1 nCoV-19) in healthy adults. For TCRbeta chain sequencing, PBMC samples from trial participants were taken at day 0 and at day 28 after the second dose. On the study overall, not on this receptor specifically: Participants were mostly white British, with more females than males. The authors suggested clonal diversity may have been underestimated. Reportedly, almost half of the unique spike-specific TCRs recognized epitopes lying outside the regions that are mutated in the B.1.351 and B.1.1.7 variants. After two AZD1222 doses, both the breadth and the depth of spike-specific TCRs were significantly higher than at day 0 and than in MenACWY recipients. The 56-69-year group was small, and its depth increase did not reach significance, likely because of low power. Conclusions about previously exposed vaccinees are limited, since just five or six AZD1222 recipients were seropositive for SARS-CoV-2 at baseline. No day 14 peak-response samples were available, so repertoires were characterized only after the peak T cell response. CD4 TCRs associated with the vaccine covered the entire spike protein, and the dominant responses were in regions 160-218 and 743-854.

The CDR3 spans 17 residues, from the cysteine through the phenylalanine. Only the CDR3 part of the read is kept: 51 bases, read in frame from the first base. As encoded in the germline V gene, CDR1 is SGHAT while CDR2 is FQNNGV. Cut back by 2 bases and 4 bases, the V and J ends lie 20 bases apart. On this clone: Its cognate antigen has yet to be identified. Base qualities are not provided; no much larger clone lies one nucleotide away.

The CDR3 regions of human TCRbeta chains were subjected to immunosequencing. In the paper's pipeline: TCRs in the repertoires were compared against a reference library of SARS-CoV-2-specific TCRs that had been generated with the MIRA antigen-specificity platform. Breadth meant the fraction of unique TCRs that were SARS-CoV-2-associated, whereas depth meant the fraction of total T cells that were SARS-CoV-2-associated. Each spike-specific TCR was assigned to its reactive spike region and to a CD4 or CD8 class using the MIRA data. Log10-transformed breadth and depth values were compared by one-way ANOVA with Sidak's multiple comparisons tests. As stored in TCRdb, this immuneACCESS dataset retains in-frame rearrangements with V and J assigned. A fraction of the clones does not appear; measured against another copy, unresolved V genes explain less than half of the discrepancy, and the remainder lacks a known reason. The V and J calls and clone size were taken over from that table, and D and trimming were inferred from the DNA. The sample table contains roughly 150,000 clones; only one count was recorded for around 93% of them. About 9% of the sample goes to the ten largest clones.

The rearrangement combines TRBV11-2 with TRBJ2-5, with the D gene not clear enough to name. Sequencing was performed on peripheral blood, taken on day 0 of AZD1222 vaccination. This TCR came from an adult in good health. The CDR3 sequence is CASSLNSRVSRRETQYF. The DNA is as follows: TGTGCCAGCAGCTTAAATTCCCGCGTTAGTCGTCGAGAGACCCAGTACTTC.